The 10 T cell receptor beta chains reported below all come from one sample, sequenced in a study of T-cell reconstitution after alpha-beta-depleted transplantation in children. As it was prepared, the TCRbeta library received unique molecular identifiers. TCRdb fed the PCR reads into MiXCR, producing one record per CDR3 protein. The sample has tens of thousands of distinct CDR3 sequences; 40% to 45% are singletons. Sequenced material: PBMCs, mostly from graft donor cells, taken 360 days after TCRalphabeta/CD19-depleted stem cell transplant. All receptors derive from a male patient younger than 18 who had a stem cell transplant for acute lymphoblastic leukemia, so the T cells may come from the graft donor.

This sequence joins TRBV4-1 and TRBJ2-7; perhaps TRBD1 as D (6 bases). Germline assignment: CDR1 MGHRA and CDR2 YSYEKL. This CDR3 has 15 amino acids. V lost 0 bases and J 1 base, leaving 10 bases between the germline ends. Here the CDR3 DNA reads TGCGCCAGCAGCCAAGAATGGGGGCAGTCCTACGAGCAGTACTTC. Translated, it gives CASSQEWGQSYEQYF.

The chain is built from TRBV9 and TRBJ2-7; perhaps D is TRBD1 or TRBD2 (6 bases each). In germline, CDR1 is SGDLS, CDR2 YYNGEE. The CDR3 has 16 residues. Between the trimmed V and J ends, which lost 4 bases and 3 bases, there was a span of 20 bases. The CDR3, as DNA: TGTGCCAGCAGCTCCAGCCCGGGACGGGGGCTCTACGAGCAGTACTTC. Encoded protein: CASSSSPGRGLYEQYF.

The chain has TRBV7-2 and TRBJ1-1; D gene ambiguous. Trimming stripped 5 bases from V and 4 bases from J, with 8 bases between. The CDR3 loop spans 12 amino acids. In germline, CDR1 is SGHTA, CDR2 FQGNSA. CDR3 DNA: TGTGCCAGCAGCCAACCCCTCACTGAAGCTTTCTTT. Amino acid sequence: CASSQPLTEAFF.

This chain uses TRBV7-8 with TRBJ2-4; TRBD1 or TRBD2 may be the D gene (5 bases each). Trimming left V 0 bases short and J 0 bases short, with 18 bases between. Looked up from germline, CDR1 is SGHVS and CDR2 is FQNEAQ. This CDR3 has 19 amino acids. The CDR3 sequence is CASSLALSAGAGAKNIQYF. CDR3 nucleotide sequence: TGTGCCAGCAGCTTAGCGCTTAGCGCTGGGGCTGGAGCCAAAAACATTCAGTACTTC.

This clonotype was picked up a small number of times. The chain recombines TRBV28 with TRBJ2-5; perhaps TRBD1 as D (7 bases). The CDR3 totals 15 residues. Trimming left V 5 bases short and J 2 bases short, with 15 bases between. Germline V gives CDR1 MDHEN, CDR2 SYDVKM. CDR3 sequence: CASSAIQGRQETQYF. The CDR3 DNA follows: TGTGCCAGCAGTGCCATACAGGGGAGGCAAGAGACCCAGTACTTC.

The chain employs TRBV12-3 or TRBV12-4 and TRBJ2-1; 8 nucleotides align to TRBD2. The J segment lost 5 bases and the V segment lost 1 base, leaving 4 bases of the junction unmatched. This CDR3 spans 15 amino acids. CDR3 nucleotide sequence: TGTGCCAGCAGTTTAGGTAGCGGGGTCAACAATGAGCAGTTCTTC. Its protein product is CASSLGSGVNNEQFF.

This clonotype was seen more than once but under ten times. This chain joins TRBV12-3 or TRBV12-4 and TRBJ2-4; D is undetermined. Between the trimmed V and J ends, which lost 3 bases and 1 base, there was a span of 10 bases. This CDR3 is 15 amino acids long. The CDR3 DNA follows: TGTGCCAGCAGTTTTTGGGGTGGTGCCAAAAACATTCAGTACTTC. As protein: CASSFWGGAKNIQYF.

In this sample, this clonotype turned up once. The chain links TRBV28 to TRBJ1-2; perhaps TRBD1 as D (5 bases). Per the germline V gene, CDR1 is MDHEN and CDR2 is SYDVKM. The CDR3 consists of 15 residues. V shed 0 bases and J shed 5 bases, with 13 bases lying between them. CDR3 amino acids: CASSLWSTVQYGYTF. The CDR3 DNA reads as TGTGCCAGCAGTTTATGGTCGACAGTCCAATATGGCTACACCTTC.

This clonotype was seen a handful of times. This chain uses TRBV4-2 with TRBJ2-3; D ambiguous. The V end was cut by 4 bases, the J end by 5 bases, with 7 bases between. Germline V gene sequence: CDR1 LGHNA, CDR2 YNFKEQ. This CDR3 has 12 amino acids. In nucleotides, the CDR3 is TGTGCCAGCAGCCCCTGGGGAGATACGCAGTATTTT. It specifies CASSPWGDTQYF.

This clonotype was detected a few times. The chain couples TRBV4-1 to TRBJ2-7; D gene ambiguous. V lost 1 base and J lost 5, with 12 bases in between. The CDR3 is 14 residues long. CDR1 is MGHRA, CDR2 YSYEKL, per germline. The CDR3 DNA sequence: TGCGCCAGCAGCCAAGGTCCCCTCAGCCACGAGCAGTACTTC. This encodes CASSQGPLSHEQYF.